This is a list of T cell receptor beta chains from one sample in a study of immune evolution from preneoplasia to lung adenocarcinoma. Generated by immunoSEQ multiplex PCR, the TCRdb table keeps only in-frame clones and is missing some. The sample shows 10,000 or so clones, more than 70% of them seen only once. The specimen was FFPE invasive lung adenocarcinoma tissue. Receptors originate from a person aged 65 to 79 with invasive lung adenocarcinoma. Some clones in this sample may be carry-over from other donors' samples. Each CDR3 is given with its conserved first and last residue. D genes are given only for firm matches. Clone size appears in some rows only: once, few, many, or a class for an expanded clone.

J gene | D gene | clone size | V gene | CDR3 protein | CDR3 DNA
TRBJ2-7 | NA | NA | TRBV7-9 | CASSFYTLPDYEQYF | TGTGCCAGCAGCTTCTACACGCTGCCCGACTACGAGCAGTACTTC
TRBJ1-4 | NA | NA | TRBV4-1 | CASSPDRGPNEKLFF | TGCGCCAGCAGCCCGGATAGGGGCCCCAATGAAAAACTGTTTTTT
TRBJ2-3 | TRBD2 | NA | TRBV27 | CASRLANTDTQYF | TGTGCCAGCAGACTAGCGAACACAGATACGCAGTATTTT
TRBJ2-3 | NA | NA | TRBV19 | CASSRLHTDTQYF | TGTGCCAGTAGCAGGTTACACACAGATACGCAGTATTTT
TRBJ1-4 | TRBD1 | NA | TRBV27 | CASSPDRAVKLFF | TGTGCCAGCAGTCCGGACAGGGCCGTAAAACTGTTTTTT
TRBJ2-7 | TRBD1 | NA | TRBV7-8 | CASSLSRGLYEQYF | TGTGCCAGCAGCTTATCCAGGGGGCTCTACGAGCAGTACTTC
TRBJ1-2 | NA | NA | TRBV28 | CASSFGGADYGYTF | TGTGCCAGCAGTTTTGGGGGCGCAGACTATGGCTACACCTTC
TRBJ2-1 | NA | NA | TRBV30 | CAWTEGSYNEQFF | TGTGCCTGGACAGAGGGTAGCTACAATGAGCAGTTCTTC
TRBJ2-2 | TRBD1 | NA | TRBV12-5 | CASALKGQGGLNGELFF | TGTGCTAGTGCCCTGAAGGGACAGGGGGGATTGAACGGGGAGCTGTTTTTT
TRBJ2-1 | NA | NA | TRBV14 | CASSQGVLPQGFYNEQFF | TGTGCCAGCAGCCAAGGGGTACTCCCGCAGGGGTTCTACAATGAGCAGTTCTTC
TRBJ1-1 | NA | NA | TRBV5-1 | CASSPGLQNTEAFF | TGCGCCAGCAGTCCGGGACTGCAGAACACTGAAGCTTTCTTT
TRBJ1-2 | NA | NA | TRBV18 | CASSPGGVDYGYTF | TGTGCCAGCTCACCGGGCGGGGTTGACTATGGCTACACCTTC
TRBJ2-7 | NA | NA | TRBV7-9 | CASSSGPYEQYF | TGTGCCAGCAGTTCAGGGCCCTACGAGCAGTACTTC
TRBJ1-1 | TRBD1 | NA | TRBV7-2 | CASSYIGQGTEAFF | TGTGCCAGCAGCTACATAGGACAGGGCACTGAAGCTTTCTTT
TRBJ2-7 | NA | NA | TRBV2 | CASSERPGSYEQYF | TGTGCCAGCAGTGAGCGGCCTGGAAGCTACGAGCAGTACTTC
TRBJ1-1 | NA | NA | TRBV7-9 | CASSHGSAEAFF | TGTGCCAGCAGCCACGGCTCCGCTGAAGCTTTCTTT
TRBJ2-4 | TRBD2 | few | TRBV11-1 | CASSGGVDIQYF | TGTGCCAGCAGCGGGGGGGTGGACATTCAGTACTTC
TRBJ2-5 | NA | NA | TRBV29-1 | CSVKGTETQYF | TGCAGCGTTAAGGGTACAGAGACCCAGTACTTC
TRBJ1-2 | NA | NA | TRBV14 | CASSGLSANYGYTF | TGTGCCAGCAGTGGACTGTCAGCTAACTATGGCTACACCTTC
TRBJ1-1 | NA | NA | TRBV11-2 | CASSLELWVTEAFF | TGTGCCAGCAGCTTAGAACTTTGGGTCACTGAAGCTTTCTTT
TRBJ1-1 | NA | few | TRBV7-9 | CASSLMVGDMNTEAFF | TGTGCCAGCAGCTTAATGGTCGGGGACATGAACACTGAAGCTTTCTTT
TRBJ1-1 | TRBD1 | once | TRBV6-5 | CASSRGTGSNTEAFF | TGTGCCAGCAGCCGGGGGACAGGATCGAACACTGAAGCTTTCTTT
TRBJ2-7 | NA | NA | TRBV7-3 | CASSLIGGPRSYEQYF | TGTGCCAGCAGCCTAATCGGGGGGCCACGATCCTACGAGCAGTACTTC
TRBJ2-1 | TRBD2 | NA | TRBV7-9 | CASRQTGGGHNEQFF | TGTGCCAGCAGACAAACCGGCGGGGGGCACAATGAGCAGTTCTTC
TRBJ2-1 | TRBD1 | once | TRBV5-4 | CASSESGTGYNEQFF | TGTGCCAGCAGCGAATCCGGGACAGGGTACAATGAGCAGTTCTTC
TRBJ1-2 | TRBD1 | NA | TRBV5-1 | CASSGTGEGGYTF | TGCGCCAGCAGCGGGACAGGGGAGGGAGGCTACACCTTC
TRBJ2-1 | TRBD1 | NA | TRBV5-4 | CASSLDRGQYNEQFF | TGTGCCAGCAGCTTGGACAGGGGGCAATACAATGAGCAGTTCTTC
TRBJ1-2 | NA | once | TRBV2 | CASTQTLDSHYGYTF | TGTGCCAGCACGCAGACCTTGGACAGCCACTATGGCTACACCTTC
TRBJ1-2 | NA | NA | TRBV6-6 | CASTLDLSGYTF | TGTGCCAGCACCCTAGACCTCTCCGGCTACACCTTC
TRBJ1-1 | NA | NA | TRBV29-1 | CSGSRGWDTEAFF | TGCAGCGGCAGCAGGGGTTGGGACACTGAAGCTTTCTTT
TRBJ2-1 | TRBD2 | NA | TRBV2 | CASSVSGRSNEQFF | TGTGCCAGCAGTGTTAGCGGGAGAAGCAATGAGCAGTTCTTC
TRBJ2-5 | NA | NA | TRBV29-1 | CSVELGETQYF | TGCAGCGTTGAACTAGGAGAGACCCAGTACTTC
TRBJ2-6 | NA | NA | TRBV9 | CASSVASSSGANVLTF | TGTGCCAGCAGCGTAGCCTCTAGCTCTGGGGCCAACGTCCTGACTTTC
TRBJ1-5 | NA | NA | TRBV7-9 | CASSPGQNQPQHF | TGTGCCAGCAGCCCCGGACAGAATCAGCCCCAGCATTTT
TRBJ2-7 | NA | NA | TRBV6-5 | CASSYITSGSEQYF | TGTGCCAGCAGCTATATTACCTCCGGGAGCGAGCAGTACTTC
TRBJ2-7 | NA | few | TRBV6-5 | CASSEGNAYEQYF | TGTGCCAGCAGTGAGGGGAATGCCTACGAGCAGTACTTC
TRBJ2-1 | NA | few | TRBV7-9 | CASHQSAADNEQFF | TGTGCCAGCCACCAGTCGGCGGCAGACAATGAGCAGTTCTTC
TRBJ2-1 | TRBD2 | few | TRBV5-1 | CASSWVAGPYNEQFF | TGCGCCAGCAGCTGGGTAGCGGGGCCCTACAATGAGCAGTTCTTC
TRBJ2-3 | TRBD2 | NA | TRBV30 | CAWRLAGGYTDTQYF | TGTGCCTGGAGACTAGCGGGGGGGTACACAGATACGCAGTATTTT
TRBJ2-5 | NA | NA | TRBV2 | CASSEIGLAAARGTQYF | TGTGCCAGCAGTGAAATTGGTCTAGCGGCAGCCAGGGGGACCCAGTACTTC
TRBJ2-7 | NA | NA | TRBV5-1 | CASSLTVSYEQYF | TGCGCCAGCAGCTTAACAGTCTCCTACGAGCAGTACTTC
TRBJ1-5 | NA | NA | TRBV6-6 | CASSYSIGGGQPQHF | TGTGCCAGCAGTTACTCGATTGGGGGCGGACAGCCCCAGCATTTT
TRBJ1-1 | NA | once | TRBV28 | CASDRMNTEAFF | TGTGCCAGCGACAGGATGAACACTGAAGCTTTCTTT
TRBJ2-7 | NA | NA | TRBV7-2 | CASSLVGVYEQYF | TGTGCCAGCAGCTTAGTCGGCGTTTACGAGCAGTACTTC
TRBJ1-1 | NA | NA | TRBV6-6 | CASSSYLDDTEAFF | TGTGCCAGCAGTTCCTACCTCGACGACACTGAAGCTTTCTTT
TRBJ2-1 | TRBD1 | NA | TRBV5-4 | CASSTDRGIENEQFF | TGTGCCAGCAGCACCGACAGGGGCATCGAGAATGAGCAGTTCTTC
TRBJ1-2 | NA | NA | TRBV5-6 | CASRQLWSGTSNYGYTF | TGTGCCAGCAGACAATTATGGTCGGGGACTTCTAACTATGGCTACACCTTC
TRBJ2-3 | TRBD2 | NA | TRBV9 | CASSVGGLSGSTDTQYF | TGTGCCAGCAGCGTAGGGGGACTAAGCGGGAGCACAGATACGCAGTATTTT
TRBJ1-1 | TRBD1 | NA | TRBV7-9 | CASLPQGATEAFF | TGTGCCAGCTTACCCCAGGGGGCAACTGAAGCTTTCTTT
TRBJ2-7 | NA | NA | TRBV28 | CASSRGHNYEQYF | TGTGCCAGCAGTCGAGGACACAACTACGAGCAGTACTTC
TRBJ2-7 | NA | NA | TRBV30 | CAWASSAYEQYF | TGTGCCTGGGCTAGTTCTGCCTACGAGCAGTACTTC